Below are 18 T cell receptor beta chains sequenced from a single sample in a study of T cell responses to AZD1222 COVID-19 vaccine. Here immunoSEQ multiplex PCR was the method, and the copy in TCRdb shows in-frame clones only, minus some. The sample contains about 170,000 clones, roughly 87% of which appear only once. Sequenced here: peripheral blood, sampled 28 days after the second AZD1222 dose. The receptors come from an adult who received the AZD1222 COVID-19 vaccine.

In regard to this clone: In the same sample, other DNA sequences code for this CDR3. The rearrangement uses TRBV7-9 and TRBJ2-7, with no clear D. V lost 1 base to trimming and J lost 4 bases, with 5 bases between them. Germline values: CDR1 SEHNR, CDR2 FQNEAQ (reference sequence). CDR3 length equals 12 residues. CDR3 residues: CASSLGSYEQYF. DNA of the CDR3: TGTGCCAGCAGCTTAGGGTCTTACGAGCAGTACTTC.

The V and J genes are TRBV4-3 and TRBJ2-2; 9 bases map to TRBD1. The CDR3 has 16 residues. Trimming at V came to 3 bases and at J to 7 bases, leaving 9 bases not matched to a gene. In germline, CDR1 is LGHNA, CDR2 YSLEER. DNA of the CDR3: TGCGCCAGCAGCCACCCCGGACAGGGGAATGTCGGGGAGCTGTTTTTT. Translation gives CASSHPGQGNVGELFF.

This chain uses TRBV7-9 with TRBJ1-2, with a weak D call TRBD1 (6 bases). V lost 6 bases and J 2 bases, leaving 13 bases between the germline ends. The germline V gene encodes CDR1 SEHNR and CDR2 FQNEAQ (reference sequence). The CDR3 sequence is 14 residues long. This chain's CDR3 is CASSPRTENYGYTF. As DNA, the CDR3 is TGTGCCAGCAGTCCGAGGACAGAGAACTATGGCTACACCTTC.

The chain uses TRBV10-1 and TRBJ2-1; D call uncertain. The V end was cut by 7 bases, the J end by 8 bases, with 3 bases between. The CDR3 covers 9 residues. Germline CDR1 reads WNHNN; CDR2 reads SYGVQD (reference sequence). The CDR3 protein is CASKDEQFF. The CDR3, as DNA: TGCGCCAGCAAAGATGAGCAGTTCTTC.

The chain combines TRBV7-9 with TRBJ2-7; D is perhaps TRBD1 or TRBD2 (5 bases each). The CDR3 runs 14 residues. Trimming shortened V by 4 bases and J by 1 base, and 11 bases separated the two germline ends. Germline V lookup: CDR1 SEHNR, CDR2 FQNEAQ (reference sequence). The CDR3 here is CASSWGSRSYEQYF. The CDR3 bases are TGTGCCAGCAGCTGGGGGTCCAGATCCTACGAGCAGTACTTC.

The DNA of the CDR3 is TGTGCCAGTAGTGTGGGACAGGGGGCGTTCACTGAAGCTTTCTTT. Encoded protein: CASSVGQGAFTEAFF. The chain recombines TRBV19 with TRBJ1-1, with 12 bases lining up with TRBD1. The CDR3 sequence is 15 residues long. CDR1 and CDR2 from the germline V gene are LNHDA and SQIVND (reference sequence). J gave up 4 bases and V 5 bases, and 5 bases lay outside the gene matches.

The rearrangement uses TRBV19 and TRBJ1-3, with TRBD1 matching 9 bases. Trimming removed 4 bases from V and 0 bases from J; junction bases left unmatched: 7. CDR1 is LNHDA, CDR2 SQIVND, per germline (reference sequence). This CDR3 has 17 residues. Here the CDR3 reads CASSTLSTGGSGNTIYF. The CDR3 DNA reads as TGTGCCAGTAGTACACTTTCGACAGGGGGCTCTGGAAACACCATATATTTT.

V usage is TRBV10-2 and J usage is TRBJ2-7, with D perhaps matching TRBD2 (5 bases). Germline V gene sequence: CDR1 WSHSY, CDR2 SAAADI. V shed 5 bases and J shed 3 bases, with 11 bases lying between them. This CDR3 comprises 13 residues. CDR3 in DNA: TGCGCCAGCAGTCTCTTACGGGGCTACGAGCAGTACTTC. Translating it yields CASSLLRGYEQYF.

In this sample, this clone turned up once. V gene TRBV7-9 combines with J gene TRBJ1-5; 8 positions match TRBD1. The CDR3 runs 14 residues. V dropped 5 bases and J dropped 5; count of bases not matched to a gene: 5. The germline V gene encodes CDR1 SEHNR and CDR2 FQNEAQ (reference sequence). CDR3 nucleotides: TGTGCCAGCAGCCATGGACAGGGCCATCAGCCCCAGCATTTT. As protein: CASSHGQGHQPQHF.

The genes are TRBV29-1 and TRBJ1-6; D is undetermined. V was pared by 4 bases and J by 5 bases, with 9 bases between. This CDR3 is built from 13 residues. Germline lookup yields CDR1 SQVTM and CDR2 ANQGSEA. The CDR3 is CSVAKSNNSPLHF. In DNA form, the CDR3 reads TGCAGCGTTGCAAAGAGCAATAATTCACCCCTCCACTTT.

V is TRBV2 and J is TRBJ1-1; weak D call: TRBD1 (6 bases). With 4 bases removed from V and 5 bases from J, the gap between germline ends came to 14 bases. The CDR3 extends over 14 amino acids. The germline CDR1 and CDR2 sequences are SNHLY and FYNNEI. CDR3 amino acids: CASSGARGRTEAFF. DNA for the CDR3: TGTGCCAGCAGTGGGGCGAGGGGGAGGACTGAAGCTTTCTTT. Looking up the rest from reference TRBV2 and TRBJ1-1 gives the full variable domain: EPEVTQTPSHQVTQMGQEVILRCVPISNHLYFYWYRQILGQKVEFLVSFYNNEISEKSEIFDDQFSVERPDGSNFTLKIRSTKLEDSAMYFCASSGARGRTEAFFGQGTRLTVV.

V gene TRBV4-1 combines with J gene TRBJ1-2, with D tentatively TRBD1 (6 bases). CDR3 length: 18 residues. The ends were cut back, 3 bases at V and 1 base at J, with 21 bases in the middle. CDR1 MGHRA and CDR2 YSYEKL come from the germline V gene. The CDR3 is CASSHFPRGNRDNYGYTF. Here the CDR3 DNA reads TGCGCCAGCAGCCATTTCCCTCGGGGGAACAGGGATAACTATGGCTACACCTTC.

The chain has TRBV18 and TRBJ1-5; D possibly corresponds to TRBD1 (5 bases). This CDR3 is built from 13 residues. Germline assignment: CDR1 KGHSH and CDR2 LQKENI. V was trimmed by 6 bases and J by 7 bases, leaving 13 bases between them. The DNA of the CDR3 is TGTGCCAGCTCCCAATCGGGGGACCAGCCCCAGCATTTT. It specifies CASSQSGDQPQHF.

This chain joins TRBV14 and TRBJ1-2; D remains unclear. This CDR3 is 17 amino acids long. V was pared by 2 bases and J by 4 bases, with 20 bases between. Germline V lookup: CDR1 SGHDN, CDR2 FVKESK. The CDR3 nucleotides read TGTGCCAGCAGCCAAATGAAGGGCTCTCGAATCTTCTATGGCTACACCTTC. Encoded protein: CASSQMKGSRIFYGYTF.

The chain recombines TRBV7-2 with TRBJ1-2; tentative D call: TRBD1 (5 bases). Trimming took off 5 bases at V and 2 bases at J, with 12 bases between the two ends. CDR1 and CDR2 (germline): SGHTA, FQGNSA. CDR3 length: 14 amino acids. The DNA for the CDR3 is TGTGCCAGCAGCAAGGTGGGGGGAAACTATGGCTACACCTTC. Translated, it gives CASSKVGGNYGYTF.

This clone was seen more than once but under ten times. V is TRBV27 and J is TRBJ2-4; D is possibly TRBD2 (6 bases). The CDR3 contains 14 residues. Trimming stripped 2 bases from V and 6 bases from J, with 11 bases between. CDR1 is MNHEY and CDR2 is SMNVEV in the germline V gene (reference sequence). The CDR3 sequence: CASSLGGSGNIQYF. The CDR3 coding sequence is TGTGCCAGCAGTTTAGGGGGGAGTGGAAACATTCAGTACTTC.

The chain has TRBV5-1 and TRBJ2-2; D unclear. Germline V gene lookup returns CDR1 SGHRS and CDR2 YFSETQ. The CDR3 totals 16 residues. Trimming shortened V by 4 bases and J by 1 base, and 14 bases separated the two germline ends. The CDR3 region is CASSLDGQVNTGELFF. CDR3 in DNA: TGCGCCAGCAGCCTGGATGGGCAGGTGAACACCGGGGAGCTGTTTTTT.

The chain recombines TRBV12-3 or TRBV12-4 with TRBJ2-2, with D tentatively TRBD1 or TRBD2 (5 bases each). The length of the CDR3 is 12 residues. Trimming left V 10 bases short and J 8 bases short, with 14 bases between. The CDR3: CATGQGIGELFF. Here the CDR3 DNA reads TGTGCCACGGGGCAGGGAATTGGGGAGCTGTTTTTT.